The 4 T cell receptor beta chains reported below all come from one sample, sequenced in a study of T cell responses to AZD1222 COVID-19 vaccine. Generated by immunoSEQ multiplex PCR, the TCRdb table keeps only in-frame clones and is missing some. In the table there are over 45,000 clones, roughly 85% of which are singletons. Here the sequenced sample was peripheral blood, taken on day 0 of AZD1222 vaccination. These receptors were obtained from an adult in good health.

The chain combines TRBV12-3 or TRBV12-4 with TRBJ1-2, with D maybe TRBD1 (6 bases). CDR3 length equals 13 residues. The germline V and J ends were trimmed by 3 bases and 8 bases, with 13 bases remaining between them. The CDR3 region has the DNA TGTGCCAGCAGTTTCGCGGGGGCCGAGGGCTACACCTTC. Amino acid sequence: CASSFAGAEGYTF.

The chain has TRBV19 and TRBJ1-5, with TRBD1 matching over 8 bases. The CDR3 spans 16 residues. In germline, CDR1 is LNHDA, CDR2 SQIVND (reference sequence). V gave up 9 bases and J gave up 0 bases; unmatched junction bases: 10. The CDR3 nucleotides are TGTGCCAGCGGCACAGGGGGGGGATATAGCAATCAGCCCCAGCATTTT. Protein: CASGTGGGYSNQPQHF.

The V and J genes are TRBV2 and TRBJ1-5; D remains unclear. The V gene's germline CDR1 is SNHLY and CDR2 FYNNEI. V was pared by 4 bases and J by 3 bases, with 7 bases between. CDR3 length: 13 amino acids. In DNA form, the CDR3 reads TGTGCCAGCAGTGCGGAGATCAATCAGCCCCAGCATTTT. This encodes CASSAEINQPQHF.

The chain joins TRBV6-5 to TRBJ1-6; no firm D call. Trimming cost V 6 bases and J 5 bases, with 8 bases left between them. CDR3 length equals 13 residues. Per the germline V gene, CDR1 is MNHEY and CDR2 is SVGAGI. In DNA, the CDR3 is TGTGCCAGCAGGAACACTAATAATTCACCCCTCCACTTT. Protein: CASRNTNNSPLHF.